One and the same sample provided the 11 T cell receptor beta chains below, sequenced in a study of blood T cell repertoires in COVID-19. The repertoire was sequenced with immunoSEQ multiplex PCR; TCRdb's copy has only in-frame clones and lacks some. The repertoire has roughly 40,000 clones, 70% to 90% of them found once; the top ten carry about 12%. The sequencing input was peripheral blood. All receptors come from a woman aged 70 to 79 in a cohort sampled during active COVID-19.

The chain links TRBV18 to TRBJ2-7; tentatively, D is TRBD1 (6 bases). Germline CDR1 reads KGHSH; CDR2 reads LQKENI. V lost 1 base and J lost 7, with 14 bases in between. The CDR3 extends over 14 amino acids. The CDR3 spells CASSPQNRVGEQYF. The DNA of the CDR3 is TGTGCCAGCTCACCACAGAACAGGGTGGGGGAGCAGTACTTC.

The V gene is TRBV24-1, the J gene TRBJ1-1, with 10 bases aligning to TRBD1. Trimming removed 7 bases from V and 5 bases from J; junction bases left unmatched: 9. The CDR3 is made up of 15 amino acids. CDR1 is KGHDR, CDR2 SFDVKD, per germline. The DNA for the CDR3 is TGTGCCACCAGGGGGACAGGGGTGGGTGGAACTGAAGCTTTCTTT. Translating it yields CATRGTGVGGTEAFF.

The CDR3 bases are TGCAGCTTTAGGGGTTTGGGAGAGACCCAGTACTTC. Its protein is CSFRGLGETQYF. The J gene is TRBJ2-5, the V gene TRBV29-1; a weak D match, TRBD1 (5 bases). The CDR3 extends over 12 amino acids. V shed 8 bases and J shed 4 bases, with 14 bases lying between them. CDR1 is SQVTM, CDR2 ANQGSEA, per germline.

This chain links TRBV5-1 with TRBJ1-5, with 7 bases lining up with TRBD1. The J segment lost 1 base and the V segment lost 1 base, leaving 5 bases of the junction unmatched. The CDR3 consists of 16 residues. The germline V gene encodes CDR1 SGHRS and CDR2 YFSETQ. The CDR3 bases are TGCGCCAGCAGCTTGTATCCGGGACAGAGCAATCAGCCCCAGCATTTT. Protein: CASSLYPGQSNQPQHF.

The rearrangement uses TRBV5-4 and TRBJ1-6; D unclear. V was shortened by 1 base and J by 5 bases, with 10 bases between the two germline ends. This CDR3 contains 15 residues. The germline V gene encodes CDR1 SGHNT and CDR2 YYREEE (reference sequence). The CDR3 region is CASSLFQTNNSPLHF. In DNA, the CDR3 is TGTGCCAGCAGCTTGTTCCAGACTAATAATTCACCCCTCCACTTT.

The chain couples TRBV7-3 to TRBJ2-3; a possible D gene is TRBD2 (5 bases). The germline V and J ends were trimmed by 2 bases and 11 bases, with 14 bases remaining between them. CDR3 length: 13 residues. Germline V gives CDR1 SGHTA, CDR2 FQGTGA. The CDR3 sequence: CASSLYGPEGQYF. The CDR3 nucleotides read TGTGCCAGCAGCTTATATGGGCCCGAGGGGCAGTATTTT.

This clone was counted a single time. The chain recombines TRBV7-2 with TRBJ2-1, with 7 bases matching TRBD1. V trimming: 8 bases; J trimming: 2 bases; junction bases outside the gene matches: 9. This CDR3 has 15 residues. The germline V gene has CDR1 SGHTA and CDR2 FQGNSA. CDR3 in amino acids: CASFRQGKTYNEQFF. CDR3 nucleotide sequence: TGTGCCAGCTTCCGACAGGGAAAGACCTACAATGAGCAGTTCTTC.

This rearrangement joins TRBV29-1 to TRBJ2-3; 13 positions match TRBD2. This CDR3 has 14 amino acids. The V segment lost 6 bases and the J segment 2 bases; nucleotides outside the gene matches: 2. From germline, CDR1 is SQVTM and CDR2 ANQGSEA. The CDR3 loop reads CSVGLAGLTDTQYF. CDR3 sequence (DNA): TGCAGCGTGGGACTAGCGGGACTCACAGATACGCAGTATTTT.

The chain joins TRBV2 to TRBJ2-6, with D tentatively TRBD2 (6 bases). V was trimmed by 3 bases and J by 4 bases, leaving 10 bases between them. Looked up from germline, CDR1 is SNHLY and CDR2 is FYNNEI. The CDR3 consists of 15 residues. CDR3 sequence: CASSEEGTGANVLTF. The CDR3 region has the DNA TGTGCCAGCAGTGAGGAGGGAACCGGGGCCAACGTCCTGACTTTC.

The J gene is TRBJ2-7, the V gene TRBV7-2, with no clear D. V lost 4 bases and J lost 2, with 12 bases in between. This CDR3 region has 14 residues. The germline V gene encodes CDR1 SGHTA and CDR2 FQGNSA. CDR3 in DNA: TGTGCCAGCAGCTCCCGACATTCTACCTACGAGCAGTACTTC. Protein product: CASSSRHSTYEQYF.

This clone was found a few times. This chain uses TRBV4-2 with TRBJ1-2; 9 nucleotides match TRBD1. This CDR3 contains 16 residues. V lost 3 bases, J lost 4 bases, and 9 bases stayed unmatched. CDR1 and CDR2 (germline): LGHNA, YNFKEQ. Here the CDR3 DNA reads TGTGCCAGCAGCCAGACCCCGGGACAGGGTCTCTATGGCTACACCTTC. It specifies CASSQTPGQGLYGYTF.